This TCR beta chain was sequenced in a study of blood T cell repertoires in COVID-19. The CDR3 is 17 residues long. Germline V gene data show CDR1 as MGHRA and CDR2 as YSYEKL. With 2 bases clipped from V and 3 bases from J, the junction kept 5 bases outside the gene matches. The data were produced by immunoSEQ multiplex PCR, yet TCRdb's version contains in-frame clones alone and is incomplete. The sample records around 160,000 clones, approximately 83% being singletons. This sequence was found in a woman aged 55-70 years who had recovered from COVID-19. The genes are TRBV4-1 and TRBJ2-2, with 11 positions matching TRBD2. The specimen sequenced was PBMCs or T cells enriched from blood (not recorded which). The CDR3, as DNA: TGCGCCAGCAGCCAATATGCTAGCGGGAGGTACACCGGGGAGCTGTTTTTT. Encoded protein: CASSQYASGRYTGELFF.